A single sample is the source of the 4 T cell receptor beta chains below, sequenced in a study of graft-versus-host responses after intestinal transplantation. No antigen is known for these receptors. Some clones are missing from TCRdb's copy, which holds only in-frame ones; the method was immunoSEQ multiplex PCR. The sample holds some 88,000 clones; approximately 94% are singletons and the top ten take about 2%. The sequencing used unstimulated CD8+ T cells sorted from spleen or lymph node cells, collected before intestinal transplant. These TCRs come from a human donor who received an intestinal transplant.

V usage is TRBV30 and J usage is TRBJ1-3, with 7 bases that match TRBD1. CDR1 and CDR2 from the germline V gene are GTSNPN and SVGIG (reference sequence). The CDR3 is 14 residues long. The J segment lost 1 base and the V segment lost 5 bases, leaving 5 bases of the junction unmatched. In DNA, the CDR3 is TGTGCCTGGTGGGGACAGCAATCTGGAAACACCATATATTTT. This translates into CAWWGQQSGNTIYF.

This rearrangement joins TRBV7-2 to TRBJ2-7, with D unresolved. The CDR3 has 13 residues. The germline V gene has CDR1 SGHTA and CDR2 FQGNSA. V shed 5 bases and J shed 2 bases, with 10 bases lying between them. CDR3 sequence: CASSLRSPYEQYF. Here the CDR3 DNA reads TGTGCCAGCAGCCTTAGATCTCCCTACGAGCAGTACTTC.

The chain employs TRBV7-8 and TRBJ2-3; TRBD1 matches at 7 bases. Trimming took 5 bases from V and 4 from J; bases not matched to a gene: 9. The germline gives CDR1 SGHVS, CDR2 FQNEAQ. The CDR3 is made up of 15 amino acids. DNA of the CDR3: TGTGCCAGCAGCCCCGGGACAGTGTTATCAGATACGCAGTATTTT. Translating it yields CASSPGTVLSDTQYF.

The V call is TRBV7-2, the J call TRBJ1-2; 9 nucleotides line up with TRBD1. Germline V gene lookup returns CDR1 SGHTA and CDR2 FQGNSA. The CDR3 has 16 amino acids. The V and J ends lost 1 base and 3 bases, in that order; junction bases with no gene match: 6. The CDR3 loop reads CASSLGTGVQDYGYTF. The CDR3 nucleotides are TGTGCCAGCAGCTTAGGGACAGGGGTCCAGGACTATGGCTACACCTTC.